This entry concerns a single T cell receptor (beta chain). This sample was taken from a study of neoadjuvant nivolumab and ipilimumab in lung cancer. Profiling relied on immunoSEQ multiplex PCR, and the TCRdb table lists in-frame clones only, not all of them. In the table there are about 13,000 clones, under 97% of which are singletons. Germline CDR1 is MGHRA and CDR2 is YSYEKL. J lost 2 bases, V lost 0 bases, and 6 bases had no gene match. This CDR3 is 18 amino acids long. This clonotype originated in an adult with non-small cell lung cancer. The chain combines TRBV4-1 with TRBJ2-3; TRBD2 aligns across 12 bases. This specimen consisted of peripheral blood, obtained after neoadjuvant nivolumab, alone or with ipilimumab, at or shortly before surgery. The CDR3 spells CASSQDFLAGGPTDTQYF. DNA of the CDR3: TGCGCCAGCAGCCAAGATTTCCTAGCGGGAGGGCCCACAGATACGCAGTATTTT.